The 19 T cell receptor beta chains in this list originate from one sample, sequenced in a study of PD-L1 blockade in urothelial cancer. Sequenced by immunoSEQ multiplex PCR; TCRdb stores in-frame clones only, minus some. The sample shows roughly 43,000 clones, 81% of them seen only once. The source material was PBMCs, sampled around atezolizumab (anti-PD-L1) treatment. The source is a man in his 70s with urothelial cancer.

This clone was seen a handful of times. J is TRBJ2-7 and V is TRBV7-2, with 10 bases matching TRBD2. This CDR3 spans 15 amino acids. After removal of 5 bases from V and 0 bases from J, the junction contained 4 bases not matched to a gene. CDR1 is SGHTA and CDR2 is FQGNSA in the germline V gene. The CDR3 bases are TGTGCCAGCAGCCCGCTAGCGGGAGACTCCTACGAGCAGTACTTC. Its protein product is CASSPLAGDSYEQYF.

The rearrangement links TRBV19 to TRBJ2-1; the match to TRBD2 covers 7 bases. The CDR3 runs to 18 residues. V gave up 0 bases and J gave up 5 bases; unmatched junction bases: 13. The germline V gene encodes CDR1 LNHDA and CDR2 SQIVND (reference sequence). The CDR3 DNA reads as TGTGCCAGTAGTATAGACCCATCGGGGAGGGAGGGTAACAATGAGCAGTTCTTC. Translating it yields CASSIDPSGREGNNEQFF.

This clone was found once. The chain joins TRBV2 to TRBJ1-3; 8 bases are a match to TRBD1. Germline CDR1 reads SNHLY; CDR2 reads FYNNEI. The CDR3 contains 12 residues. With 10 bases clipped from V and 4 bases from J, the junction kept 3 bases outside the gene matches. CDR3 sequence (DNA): TGTGCCATCAGGACAGGGGGAAACACCATATATTTT. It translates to CAIRTGGNTIYF.

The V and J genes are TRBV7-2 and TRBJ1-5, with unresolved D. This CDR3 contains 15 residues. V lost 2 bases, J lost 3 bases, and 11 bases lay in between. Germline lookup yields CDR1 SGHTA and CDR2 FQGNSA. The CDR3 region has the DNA TGTGCCAGCAGCTTAAGCCGAGACATCAATCAGCCCCAGCATTTT. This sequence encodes CASSLSRDINQPQHF.

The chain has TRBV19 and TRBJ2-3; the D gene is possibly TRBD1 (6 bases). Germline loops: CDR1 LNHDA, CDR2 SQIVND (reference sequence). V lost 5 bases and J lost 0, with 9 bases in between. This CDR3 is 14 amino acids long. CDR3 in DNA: TGTGCCAGTAGTTTCGGACAGAGCACAGATACGCAGTATTTT. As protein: CASSFGQSTDTQYF.

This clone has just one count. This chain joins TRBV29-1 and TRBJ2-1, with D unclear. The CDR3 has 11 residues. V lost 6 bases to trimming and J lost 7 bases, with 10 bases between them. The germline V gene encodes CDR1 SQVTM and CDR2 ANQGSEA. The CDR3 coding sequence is TGCAGCGTCGAGATGCGTAATGAGCAGTTCTTC. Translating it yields CSVEMRNEQFF.

The DNA for the CDR3 is TGTGCCAGCAGCCAAGGTCTCGGACTAGGAAGCACAGATACGCAGTATTTT. Protein: CASSQGLGLGSTDTQYF. This chain links TRBV14 with TRBJ2-3, with TRBD2 matching 7 bases. Germline trimming cut 1 base from V and 0 bases from J; bases unmatched to any gene: 7. The CDR3 consists of 17 residues. The germline V gene encodes CDR1 SGHDN and CDR2 FVKESK.

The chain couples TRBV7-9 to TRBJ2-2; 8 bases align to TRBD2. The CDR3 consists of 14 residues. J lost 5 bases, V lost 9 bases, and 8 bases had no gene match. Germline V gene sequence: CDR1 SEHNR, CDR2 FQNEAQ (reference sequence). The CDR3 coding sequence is TGTGCCAGTAACAGCGGGAGAGCTACCGGGGAGCTGTTTTTT. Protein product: CASNSGRATGELFF.

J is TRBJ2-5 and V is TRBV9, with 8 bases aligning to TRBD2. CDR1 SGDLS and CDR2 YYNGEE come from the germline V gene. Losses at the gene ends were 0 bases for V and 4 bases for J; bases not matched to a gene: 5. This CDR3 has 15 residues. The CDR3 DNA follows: TGTGCCAGCAGCGTAGAAGCGGGAGACGGAGAGACCCAGTACTTC. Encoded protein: CASSVEAGDGETQYF.

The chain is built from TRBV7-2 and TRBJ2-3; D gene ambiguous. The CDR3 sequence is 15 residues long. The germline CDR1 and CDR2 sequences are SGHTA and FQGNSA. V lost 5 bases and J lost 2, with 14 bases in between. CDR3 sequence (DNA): TGTGCCAGCAGCCCCAGGCAGCCTAACACAGATACGCAGTATTTT. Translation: CASSPRQPNTDTQYF.

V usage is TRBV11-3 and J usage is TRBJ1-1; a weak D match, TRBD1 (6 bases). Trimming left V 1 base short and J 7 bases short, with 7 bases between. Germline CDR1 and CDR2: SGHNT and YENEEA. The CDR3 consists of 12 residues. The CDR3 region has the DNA TGTGCCAGCAGCTTAGGAGGGGGTGAAGCTTTCTTT. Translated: CASSLGGGEAFF. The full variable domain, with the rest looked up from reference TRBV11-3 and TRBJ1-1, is EAGVVQSPRYKIIEKKQPVAFWCNPISGHNTLYWYLQNLGQGPELLIRYENEEAVDDSQLPKDRFSAERLKGVDSTLKIQPAELGDSAVYLCASSLGGGEAFFGQGTRLTVV.

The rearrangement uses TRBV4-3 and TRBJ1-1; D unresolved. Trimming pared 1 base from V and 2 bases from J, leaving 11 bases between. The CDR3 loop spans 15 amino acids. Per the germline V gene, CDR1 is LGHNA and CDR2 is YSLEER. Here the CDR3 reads CASSQGPDLNTEAFF. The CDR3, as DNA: TGCGCCAGCAGCCAAGGTCCAGACTTAAACACTGAAGCTTTCTTT.

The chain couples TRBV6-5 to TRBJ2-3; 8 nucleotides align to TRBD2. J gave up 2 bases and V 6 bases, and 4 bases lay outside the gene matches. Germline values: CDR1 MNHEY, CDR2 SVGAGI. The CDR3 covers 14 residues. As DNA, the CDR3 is TGTGCCAGCAGGGTAGCGGGAAACACAGATACGCAGTATTTT. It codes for CASRVAGNTDTQYF.

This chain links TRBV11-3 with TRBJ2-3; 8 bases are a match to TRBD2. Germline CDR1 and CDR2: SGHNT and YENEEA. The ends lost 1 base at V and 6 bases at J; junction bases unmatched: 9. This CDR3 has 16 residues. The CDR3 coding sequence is TGTGCCAGCAGCTTAGGGGGAGCGGGAGAGGCCGATACGCAGTATTTT. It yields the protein CASSLGGAGEADTQYF.

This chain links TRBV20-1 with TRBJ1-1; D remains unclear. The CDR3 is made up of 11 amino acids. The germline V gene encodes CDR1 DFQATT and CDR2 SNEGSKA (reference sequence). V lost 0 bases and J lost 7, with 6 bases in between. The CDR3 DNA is TGCAGTGCTAGAGACCCTAATGAAGCTTTCTTT. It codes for CSARDPNEAFF.

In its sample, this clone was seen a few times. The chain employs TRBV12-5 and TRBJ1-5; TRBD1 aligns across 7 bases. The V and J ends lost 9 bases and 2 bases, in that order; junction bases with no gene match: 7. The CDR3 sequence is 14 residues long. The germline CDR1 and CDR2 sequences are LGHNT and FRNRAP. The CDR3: CARRTDRCNQPQHF. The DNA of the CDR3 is TGTGCTAGGAGAACGGACAGGTGCAATCAGCCCCAGCATTTT.

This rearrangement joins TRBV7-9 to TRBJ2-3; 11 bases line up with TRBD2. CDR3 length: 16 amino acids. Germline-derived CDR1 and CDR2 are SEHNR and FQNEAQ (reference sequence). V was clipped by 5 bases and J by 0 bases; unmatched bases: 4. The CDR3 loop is CASSRSGRASTDTQYF. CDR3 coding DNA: TGTGCCAGCAGCCGTAGCGGGAGGGCCAGCACAGATACGCAGTATTTT.

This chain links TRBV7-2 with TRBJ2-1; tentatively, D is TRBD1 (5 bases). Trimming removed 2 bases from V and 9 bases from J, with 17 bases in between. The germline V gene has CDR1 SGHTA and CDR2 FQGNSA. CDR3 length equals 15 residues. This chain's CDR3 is CASSLRRQGTGEQFF. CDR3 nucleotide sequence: TGTGCCAGCAGCTTAAGGCGGCAGGGTACAGGTGAGCAGTTCTTC.

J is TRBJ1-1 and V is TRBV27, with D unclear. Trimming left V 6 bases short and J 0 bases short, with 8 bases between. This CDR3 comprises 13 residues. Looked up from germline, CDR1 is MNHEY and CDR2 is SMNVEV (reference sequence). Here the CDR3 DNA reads TGTGCCAGCAGGATAGGAGTGAACACTGAAGCTTTCTTT. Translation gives CASRIGVNTEAFF.